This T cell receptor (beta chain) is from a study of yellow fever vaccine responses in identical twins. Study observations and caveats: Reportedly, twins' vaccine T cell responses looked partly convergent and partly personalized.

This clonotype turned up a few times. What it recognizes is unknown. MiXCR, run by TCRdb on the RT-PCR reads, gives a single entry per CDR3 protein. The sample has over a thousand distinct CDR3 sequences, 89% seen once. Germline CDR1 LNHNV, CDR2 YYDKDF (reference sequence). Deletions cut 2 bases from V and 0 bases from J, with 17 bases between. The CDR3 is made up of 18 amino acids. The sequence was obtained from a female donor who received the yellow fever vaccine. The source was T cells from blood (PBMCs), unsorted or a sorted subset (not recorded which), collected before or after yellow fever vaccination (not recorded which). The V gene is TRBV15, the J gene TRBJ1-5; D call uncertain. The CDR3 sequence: CATSRRKAGRYSNQPQHF. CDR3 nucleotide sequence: TGTGCCACCAGCAGAAGAAAGGCAGGCCGATATAGCAATCAGCCCCAGCATTTT.